These 8 T cell receptor beta chains were all obtained from the same sample, sequenced in a study of PD-1 blockade in classical Hodgkin lymphoma. Time point here: cycle 4 day 1 (C4D1), after 6 weeks of nivolumab. Each of the patients experienced relapse following autologous stem cell transplantation, and their brentuximab vedotin exposure differed. Investigators isolated CD4+ T cells from thawed PBMCs through magnetic negative selection. Clones were sequenced by immunoSEQ multiplex PCR, and TCRdb holds only the in-frame ones, with some missing. Altogether some 15,000 clones are present, around 72% being singletons, with the ten largest covering around 1.9%. The material was CD4+ T cells from blood, obtained before the fourth cycle of nivolumab. These receptor sequences come from a human donor with classical Hodgkin lymphoma.

The genes are TRBV19 and TRBJ2-4, with TRBD2 matching 7 bases. Trimming cost V 7 bases and J 0 bases; bases outside gene matches: 6. The CDR3 runs 15 residues. Germline V gives CDR1 LNHDA, CDR2 SQIVND (reference sequence). CDR3 bases: TGTGCCAGTACCCCTAGCGGTCTAGCCAAAAACATTCAGTACTTC. Translating it yields CASTPSGLAKNIQYF.

The rearrangement links TRBV11-3 to TRBJ2-2, with 9 bases aligning to TRBD2. This CDR3 comprises 17 residues. The V gene end was trimmed by 1 base and the J gene end by 1 base; junction bases not matched to a gene: 4. Germline V gives CDR1 SGHNT, CDR2 YENEEA. The CDR3 region is CASSLVASGKNTGELFF. The CDR3 coding sequence is TGTGCCAGCAGCTTAGTGGCTAGCGGGAAGAACACCGGGGAGCTGTTTTTT.

The chain carries TRBV5-1 and TRBJ1-6; D remains unclear. Deletions cut 4 bases from V and 5 bases from J, with 16 bases between. Germline CDR1 reads SGHRS; CDR2 reads YFSETQ. There are 16 residues in the CDR3. The CDR3 reads CASSRNSRGDNSPLHF. For the CDR3, the DNA is TGCGCCAGCAGCCGGAACTCCCGGGGAGATAATTCACCCCTCCACTTT.

This clone occurred a few times. The chain links TRBV15 to TRBJ1-4; D not certain. Germline V gene sequence: CDR1 LNHNV, CDR2 YYDKDF (reference sequence). The V and J ends lost 0 bases and 8 bases respectively, with 10 bases between them. The CDR3 totals 14 residues. The CDR3 region has the DNA TGTGCCACCAGCAGAGATTCGACCCGGGAAAAACTGTTTTTT. This encodes CATSRDSTREKLFF.

This sequence joins TRBV27 and TRBJ2-6; the D gene could be TRBD1 or TRBD2 (5 bases each). The V end lost 7 bases, the J end lost 0 bases, and 13 bases lay between the germline ends. The CDR3 is made up of 16 amino acids. Looked up from germline, CDR1 is MNHEY and CDR2 is SMNVEV (reference sequence). The CDR3 nucleotides are TGTGCCAGCACGGGGACGCGGAGCTCTGGGGCCAACGTCCTGACTTTC. It translates to CASTGTRSSGANVLTF.

The J gene is TRBJ2-1, the V gene TRBV18; TRBD2 aligns across 10 bases. The CDR3 length is 18 residues. Germline lookup yields CDR1 KGHSH and CDR2 LQKENI. V trimming: 0 bases; J trimming: 2 bases; junction bases outside the gene matches: 7. The CDR3 is CASSPPVIAGGAYNEQFF. The CDR3 DNA is TGTGCCAGCTCACCACCAGTAATAGCGGGAGGTGCCTACAATGAGCAGTTCTTC.

The rearrangement joins TRBV27 to TRBJ2-2; D gene unclear. Trimming shortened V by 3 bases and J by 6 bases, and 11 bases separated the two germline ends. CDR1 and CDR2 from the germline V gene are MNHEY and SMNVEV (reference sequence). CDR3 length: 14 amino acids. For the CDR3, the DNA is TGTGCCAGCAGTTTTGAAGGGTTTGCCGGGGAGCTGTTTTTT. It specifies CASSFEGFAGELFF.

The V gene is TRBV4-1, the J gene TRBJ1-1; D gene ambiguous. This CDR3 spans 16 amino acids. Trimming took off 1 base at V and 1 base at J, with 13 bases between the two ends. Germline V gene sequence: CDR1 MGHRA, CDR2 YSYEKL. Here the CDR3 reads CASSQGPDPSNTEAFF. For the CDR3, the DNA is TGCGCCAGCAGCCAAGGGCCGGACCCTTCGAACACTGAAGCTTTCTTT.